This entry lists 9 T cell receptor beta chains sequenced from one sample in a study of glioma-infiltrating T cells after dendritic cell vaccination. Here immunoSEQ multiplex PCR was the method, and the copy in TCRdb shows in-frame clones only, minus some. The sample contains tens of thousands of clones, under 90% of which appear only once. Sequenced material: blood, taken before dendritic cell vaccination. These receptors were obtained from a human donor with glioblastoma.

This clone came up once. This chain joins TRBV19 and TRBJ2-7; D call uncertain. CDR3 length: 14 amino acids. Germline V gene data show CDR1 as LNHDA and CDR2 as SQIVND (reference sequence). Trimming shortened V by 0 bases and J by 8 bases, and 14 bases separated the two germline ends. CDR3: CASSIDEATLKQYF. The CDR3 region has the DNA TGTGCCAGTAGTATAGATGAGGCCACTCTAAAGCAGTACTTC.

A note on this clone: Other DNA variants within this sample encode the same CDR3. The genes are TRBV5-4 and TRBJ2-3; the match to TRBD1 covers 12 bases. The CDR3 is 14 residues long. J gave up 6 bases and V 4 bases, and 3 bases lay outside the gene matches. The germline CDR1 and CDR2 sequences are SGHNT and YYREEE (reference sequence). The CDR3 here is CASSPGQGADTQYF. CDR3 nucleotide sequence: TGTGCCAGCAGCCCGGGACAGGGGGCCGATACGCAGTATTTT.

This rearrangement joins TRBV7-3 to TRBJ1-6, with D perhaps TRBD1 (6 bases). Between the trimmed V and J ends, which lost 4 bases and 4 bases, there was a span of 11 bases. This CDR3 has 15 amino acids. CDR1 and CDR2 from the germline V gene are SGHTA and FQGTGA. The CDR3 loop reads CASSSGQSYNSPLHF. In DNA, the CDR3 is TGTGCCAGCAGCTCAGGACAGAGTTATAATTCACCCCTCCACTTT.

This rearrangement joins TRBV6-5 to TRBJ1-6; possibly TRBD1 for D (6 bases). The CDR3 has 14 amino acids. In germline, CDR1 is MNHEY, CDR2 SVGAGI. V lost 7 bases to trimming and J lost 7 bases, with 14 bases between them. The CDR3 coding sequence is TGTGCCAGCACCACGCAGGGGAGCAATTCACCCCTCCACTTT. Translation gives CASTTQGSNSPLHF.

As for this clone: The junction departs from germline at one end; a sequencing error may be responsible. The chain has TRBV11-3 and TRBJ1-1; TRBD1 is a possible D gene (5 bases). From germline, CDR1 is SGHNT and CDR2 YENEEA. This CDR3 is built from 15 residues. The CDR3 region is CASSLDPAGNAEAFF. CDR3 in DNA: TGTGCCAGCAGCTTAGATCCCGCAGGGAACGCTGAAGCTTTCTTT.

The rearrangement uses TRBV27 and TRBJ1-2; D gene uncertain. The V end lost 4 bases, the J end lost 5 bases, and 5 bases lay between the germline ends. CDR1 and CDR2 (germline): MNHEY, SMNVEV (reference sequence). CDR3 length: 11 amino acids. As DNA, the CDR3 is TGTGCCAGCAGTTCAGGATATGGCTACACCTTC. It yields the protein CASSSGYGYTF.

The CDR3 nucleotides are TGCAGCGTTGAGACTGGAAGCACAGATACGCAGTATTTT. Protein product: CSVETGSTDTQYF. This sequence joins TRBV29-1 and TRBJ2-3; the D is unclear. Trimming pared 3 bases from V and 0 bases from J, leaving 7 bases between. The V gene's germline CDR1 is SQVTM and CDR2 ANQGSEA. The CDR3 has 13 residues.

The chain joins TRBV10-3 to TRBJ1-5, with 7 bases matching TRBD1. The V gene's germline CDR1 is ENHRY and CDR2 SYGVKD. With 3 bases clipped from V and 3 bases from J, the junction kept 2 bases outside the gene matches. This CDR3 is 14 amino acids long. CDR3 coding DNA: TGTGCCATCAGTGACGGGACAGTCAATCAGCCCCAGCATTTT. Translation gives CAISDGTVNQPQHF.

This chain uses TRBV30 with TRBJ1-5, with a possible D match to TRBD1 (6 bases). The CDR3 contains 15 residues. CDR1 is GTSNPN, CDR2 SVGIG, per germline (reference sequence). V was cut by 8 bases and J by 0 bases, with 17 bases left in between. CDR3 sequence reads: CALRQGSYSNQPQHF. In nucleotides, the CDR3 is TGTGCCCTCCGGCAGGGGTCTTATAGCAATCAGCCCCAGCATTTT.